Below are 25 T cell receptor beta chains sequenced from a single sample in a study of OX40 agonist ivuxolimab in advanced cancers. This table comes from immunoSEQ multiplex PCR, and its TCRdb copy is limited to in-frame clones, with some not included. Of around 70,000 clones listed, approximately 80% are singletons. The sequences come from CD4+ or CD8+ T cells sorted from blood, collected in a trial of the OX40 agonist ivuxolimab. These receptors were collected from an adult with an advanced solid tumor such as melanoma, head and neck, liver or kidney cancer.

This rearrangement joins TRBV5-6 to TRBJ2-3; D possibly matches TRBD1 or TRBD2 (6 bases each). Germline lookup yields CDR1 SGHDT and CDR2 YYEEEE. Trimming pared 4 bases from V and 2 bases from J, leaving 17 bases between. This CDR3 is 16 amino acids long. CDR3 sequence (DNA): TGTGCCAGCAGCGACCTTGGAGGGGGGTTCACAGATACGCAGTATTTT. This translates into CASSDLGGGFTDTQYF. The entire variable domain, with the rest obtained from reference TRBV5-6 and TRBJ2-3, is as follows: DAGVTQSPTHLIKTRGQQVTLRCSPKSGHDTVSWYQQALGQGPQFIFQYYEEEERQRGNFPDRFSGHQFPNYSSELNVNALLLGDSALYLCASSDLGGGFTDTQYFGPGTRLTVL.

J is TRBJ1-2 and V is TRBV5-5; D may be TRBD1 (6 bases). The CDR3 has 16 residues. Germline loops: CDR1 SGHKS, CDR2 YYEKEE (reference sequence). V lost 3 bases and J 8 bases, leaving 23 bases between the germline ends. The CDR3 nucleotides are TGTGCCAGCAGCTCACGACAGGAAAGCGGCCAAGGGGGCTACACCTTC. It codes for CASSSRQESGQGGYTF.

CDR3 loop: CASSVGGVGPEAFF. In DNA, the CDR3 is TGTGCCAGCAGCGTAGGAGGGGTGGGGCCTGAAGCTTTCTTT. The chain is built from TRBV9 and TRBJ1-1; TRBD1 is a possible D gene (5 bases). The V and J ends lost 0 bases and 6 bases respectively, with 12 bases between them. Germline CDR1 is SGDLS and CDR2 is YYNGEE. The CDR3 consists of 14 residues.

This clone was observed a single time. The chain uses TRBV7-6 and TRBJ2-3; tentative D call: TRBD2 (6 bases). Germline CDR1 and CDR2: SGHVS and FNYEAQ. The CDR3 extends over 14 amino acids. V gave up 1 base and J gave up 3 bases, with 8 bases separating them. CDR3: CASSLGGETDTQYF. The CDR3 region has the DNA TGTGCCAGCAGCTTAGGGGGGGAAACAGATACGCAGTATTTT.

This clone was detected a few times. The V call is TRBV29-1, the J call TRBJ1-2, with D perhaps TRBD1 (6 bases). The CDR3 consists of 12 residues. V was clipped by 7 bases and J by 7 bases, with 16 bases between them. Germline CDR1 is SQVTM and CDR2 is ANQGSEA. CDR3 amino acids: CSALWGRRGYTF. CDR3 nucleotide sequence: TGCAGCGCTCTATGGGGGCGACGTGGCTACACCTTC.

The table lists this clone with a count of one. The CDR3, as DNA: TGTGCCAGCAGTGCGGACGGCTCTGGGGCCAACGTCCTGACTTTC. This gives the protein CASSADGSGANVLTF. The V and J genes are TRBV27 and TRBJ2-6; D is ambiguous. V lost 5 bases and J lost 0, with 8 bases in between. The CDR3 contains 15 residues. Germline-derived CDR1 and CDR2 are MNHEY and SMNVEV (reference sequence).

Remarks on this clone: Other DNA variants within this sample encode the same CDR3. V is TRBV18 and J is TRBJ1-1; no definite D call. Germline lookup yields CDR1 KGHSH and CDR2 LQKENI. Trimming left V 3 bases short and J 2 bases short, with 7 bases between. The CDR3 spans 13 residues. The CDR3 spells CASSPQKNTEAFF. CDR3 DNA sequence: TGTGCCAGCTCACCCCAGAAAAACACTGAAGCTTTCTTT.

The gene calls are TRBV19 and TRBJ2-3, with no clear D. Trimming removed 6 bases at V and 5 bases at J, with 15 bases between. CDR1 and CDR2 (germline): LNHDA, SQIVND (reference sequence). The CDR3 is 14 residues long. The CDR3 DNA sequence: TGTGCCAGTAGGCGGACCGGGTCGGGAGATACGCAGTATTTT. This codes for CASRRTGSGDTQYF.

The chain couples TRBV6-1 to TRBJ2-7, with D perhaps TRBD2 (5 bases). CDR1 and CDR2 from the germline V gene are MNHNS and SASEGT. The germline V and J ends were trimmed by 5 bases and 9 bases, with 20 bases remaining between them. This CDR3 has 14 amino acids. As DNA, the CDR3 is TGTGCCAGCAGTAACCCGGCCGACTACCACGGGCAGTACGTC. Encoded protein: CASSNPADYHGQYV.

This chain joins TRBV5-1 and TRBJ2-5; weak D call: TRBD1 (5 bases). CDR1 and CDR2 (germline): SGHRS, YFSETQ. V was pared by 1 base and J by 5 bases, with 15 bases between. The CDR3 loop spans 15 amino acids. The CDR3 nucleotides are TGCGCCAGCAGCTTGCGGCCCCAGGGCACGGAGACCCAGTACTTC. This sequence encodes CASSLRPQGTETQYF.

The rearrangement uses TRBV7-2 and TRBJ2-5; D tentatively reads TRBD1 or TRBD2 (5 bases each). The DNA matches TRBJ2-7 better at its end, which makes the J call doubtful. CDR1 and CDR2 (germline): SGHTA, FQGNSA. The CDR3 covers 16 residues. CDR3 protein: CASSLRDPSSSYEQYF. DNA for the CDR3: TGTGCCAGCAGCCTCCGGGACCCTTCTAGCAGCTACGAGCAGTACTTC.

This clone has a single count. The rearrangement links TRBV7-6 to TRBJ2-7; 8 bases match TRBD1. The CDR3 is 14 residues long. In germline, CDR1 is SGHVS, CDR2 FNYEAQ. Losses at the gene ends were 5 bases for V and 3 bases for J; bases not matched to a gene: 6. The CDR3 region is CASSQGTGSYEQYF. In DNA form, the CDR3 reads TGTGCCAGCAGCCAGGGGACAGGCAGCTACGAGCAGTACTTC.

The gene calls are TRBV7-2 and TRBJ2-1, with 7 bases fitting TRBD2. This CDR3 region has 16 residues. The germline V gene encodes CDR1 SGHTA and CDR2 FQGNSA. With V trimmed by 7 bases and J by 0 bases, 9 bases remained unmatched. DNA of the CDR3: TGTGCCAGCAAACAAATCGGGGGGAGCTCCTACAATGAGCAGTTCTTC. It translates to CASKQIGGSSYNEQFF.

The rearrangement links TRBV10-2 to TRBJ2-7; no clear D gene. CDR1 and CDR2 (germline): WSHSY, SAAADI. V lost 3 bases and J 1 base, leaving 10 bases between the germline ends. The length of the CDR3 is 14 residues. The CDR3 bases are TGCGCCAGCAGTGAACGACGGGCATCCTACGAGCAGTACTTC. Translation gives CASSERRASYEQYF.

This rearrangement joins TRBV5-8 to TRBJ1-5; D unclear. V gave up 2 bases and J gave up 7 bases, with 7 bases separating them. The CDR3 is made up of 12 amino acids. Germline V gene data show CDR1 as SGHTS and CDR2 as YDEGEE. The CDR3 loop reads CASSFSWQPQHF. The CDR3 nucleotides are TGTGCCAGCAGCTTTAGTTGGCAGCCCCAGCATTTT.

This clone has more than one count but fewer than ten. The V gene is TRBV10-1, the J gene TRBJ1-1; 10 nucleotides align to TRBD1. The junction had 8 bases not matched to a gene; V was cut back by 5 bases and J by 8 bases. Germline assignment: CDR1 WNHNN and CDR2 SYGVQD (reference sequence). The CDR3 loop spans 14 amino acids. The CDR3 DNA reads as TGCGCCAGCAGTTCCGAGGACAGGGGGGGGGAAGCTTTCTTT. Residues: CASSSEDRGGEAFF.

The CDR3 coding sequence is TGCGCCAGCAGCCACACTATAGCGGGAACCTACGAGCAGTACTTC. Amino acids: CASSHTIAGTYEQYF. This sequence joins TRBV4-3 and TRBJ2-7, with 8 bases lining up with TRBD2. Unmatched junction bases numbered 6, after V lost 3 bases and J lost 2 bases. The length of the CDR3 is 15 residues. Germline CDR1 reads LGHNA; CDR2 reads YSLEER.

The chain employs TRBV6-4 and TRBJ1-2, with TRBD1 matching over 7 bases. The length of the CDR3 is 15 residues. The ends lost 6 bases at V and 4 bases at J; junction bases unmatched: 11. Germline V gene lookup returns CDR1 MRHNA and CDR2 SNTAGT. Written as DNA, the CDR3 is TGTGCCAGCAGGGAGGTTCCAGGGGGAGGCTATGGCTACACCTTC. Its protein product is CASREVPGGGYGYTF.

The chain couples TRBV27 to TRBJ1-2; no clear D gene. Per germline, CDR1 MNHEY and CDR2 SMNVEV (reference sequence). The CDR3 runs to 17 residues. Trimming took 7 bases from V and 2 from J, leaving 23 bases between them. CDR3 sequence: CASTLRAGEVLNYGYTF. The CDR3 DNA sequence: TGTGCCAGCACCTTGAGAGCCGGTGAGGTCCTGAACTATGGCTACACCTTC.

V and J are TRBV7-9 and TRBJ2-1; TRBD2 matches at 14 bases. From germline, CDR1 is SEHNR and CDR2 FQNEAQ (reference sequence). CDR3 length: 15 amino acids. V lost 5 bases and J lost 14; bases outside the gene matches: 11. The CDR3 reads CASSQAPQGLAGEFF. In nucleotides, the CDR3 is TGTGCCAGCAGCCAAGCCCCACAGGGACTAGCGGGAGAGTTCTTC.

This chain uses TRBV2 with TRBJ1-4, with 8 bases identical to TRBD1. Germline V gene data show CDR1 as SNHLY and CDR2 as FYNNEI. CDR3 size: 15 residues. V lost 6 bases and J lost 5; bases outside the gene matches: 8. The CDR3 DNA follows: TGTGCCAGCAGATTCTTACAGGGGGAAAATGAAAAACTGTTTTTT. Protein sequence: CASRFLQGENEKLFF.

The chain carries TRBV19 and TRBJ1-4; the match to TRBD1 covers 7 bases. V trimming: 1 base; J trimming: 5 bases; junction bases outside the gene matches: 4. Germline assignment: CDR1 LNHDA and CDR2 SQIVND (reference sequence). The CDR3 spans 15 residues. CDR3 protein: CASSIGGQKNEKLFF. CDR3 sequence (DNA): TGTGCCAGTAGTATAGGGGGACAGAAGAATGAAAAACTGTTTTTT.

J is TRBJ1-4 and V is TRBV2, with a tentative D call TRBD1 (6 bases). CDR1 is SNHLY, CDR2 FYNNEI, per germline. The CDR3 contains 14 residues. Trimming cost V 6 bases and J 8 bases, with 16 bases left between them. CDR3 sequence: CASRGTPDGEKLFF. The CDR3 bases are TGTGCCAGCAGAGGGACACCCGATGGGGAAAAACTGTTTTTT.

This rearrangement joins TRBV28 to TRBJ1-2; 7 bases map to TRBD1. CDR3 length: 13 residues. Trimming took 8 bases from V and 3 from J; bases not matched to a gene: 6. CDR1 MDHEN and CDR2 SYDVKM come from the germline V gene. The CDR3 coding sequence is TGTGCCAGCCAGGGGGGTAATGACTATGGCTACACCTTC. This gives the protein CASQGGNDYGYTF.

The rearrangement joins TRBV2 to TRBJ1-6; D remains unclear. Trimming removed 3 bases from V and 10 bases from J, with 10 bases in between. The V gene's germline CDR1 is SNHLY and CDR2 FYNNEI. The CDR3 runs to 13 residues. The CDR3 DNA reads TGTGCCAGCAGTGATAGGGAGGGCTCACCCCTCCACTTT. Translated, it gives CASSDREGSPLHF.